The TCR beta chain under discussion was sequenced for a study of blood T cell repertoires in COVID-19. In the original analysis: Reference gene primer amplification in the assay estimated nucleated cell counts. Clones were read by immunoSEQ multiplex PCR, and TCRdb kept only the in-frame ones, dropping some. Clone size and the V and J calls come from that table; the DNA yielded D and trimming. The sample comprises around 180,000 clones, approximately 87% of which are singletons, and 15% to 20% rests with the top ten. Seattle participants joined during active infection and were tracked over time. Looked up from germline, CDR1 is MNHEY and CDR2 is SMNVEV (reference sequence). J gave up 7 bases and V 5 bases, and 4 bases lay outside the gene matches. The length of the CDR3 is 14 residues.

The chain couples TRBV27 to TRBJ2-7, with 14 bases matching TRBD2. What was sequenced was peripheral blood. This receptor was obtained from a person aged 70 to 79 with COVID-19, enrolled during active disease. The CDR3 sequence: CASSTGTSGGEQYF. Written as DNA, the CDR3 is TGTGCCAGCAGTACCGGGACTAGCGGGGGAGAGCAGTACTTC.